This T cell receptor (beta chain) was found in a study of T cells after yellow fever vaccination. Study summary: Fractions containing few cells were prepared with SMART-Seq v4 Ultra Low Input. Study-wide results and limits: Most primary-vaccination clones recurred post-booster (about 96% CD4, 88% CD8).

5'RACE template switching added a universal primer site and UMIs to TCR cDNA. TCRdb analysed the 5' RACE reads with MiXCR anew, one entry per CDR3 protein. The sample has about 160,000 distinct CDR3 sequences; about 7% are singletons. Germline V lookup: CDR1 LNHDA, CDR2 SQIVND (reference sequence). The CDR3 extends over 16 amino acids. V was clipped by 5 bases and J by 2 bases; unmatched bases: 10. A few counts support this clonotype. The antigen remains undetermined. Specimen: CD4+ T cells sorted from PBMCs, collected about 5 days after the first yellow fever vaccination. The gene calls are TRBV19 and TRBJ2-7, with 9 positions matching TRBD1. This clonotype originated in a man aged 18 to 30 who received the YFV17D yellow fever vaccine. CDR3 nucleotides: TGTGCCAGTAGTTCTTACGCGGGACAGGGCACCTACGAGCAGTACTTC. Translating it yields CASSSYAGQGTYEQYF.